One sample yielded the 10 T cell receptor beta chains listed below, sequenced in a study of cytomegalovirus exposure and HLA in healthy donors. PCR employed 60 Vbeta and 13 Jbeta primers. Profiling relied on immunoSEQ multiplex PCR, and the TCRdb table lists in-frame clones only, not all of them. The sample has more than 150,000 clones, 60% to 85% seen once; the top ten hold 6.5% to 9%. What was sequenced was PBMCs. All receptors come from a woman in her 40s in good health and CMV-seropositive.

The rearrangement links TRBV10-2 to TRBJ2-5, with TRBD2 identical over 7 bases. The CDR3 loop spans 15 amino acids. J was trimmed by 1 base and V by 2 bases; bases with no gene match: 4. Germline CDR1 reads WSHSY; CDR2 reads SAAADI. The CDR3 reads CASSEGLGVQETQYF. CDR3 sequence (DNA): TGCGCCAGCAGTGAGGGACTAGGAGTCCAAGAGACCCAGTACTTC.

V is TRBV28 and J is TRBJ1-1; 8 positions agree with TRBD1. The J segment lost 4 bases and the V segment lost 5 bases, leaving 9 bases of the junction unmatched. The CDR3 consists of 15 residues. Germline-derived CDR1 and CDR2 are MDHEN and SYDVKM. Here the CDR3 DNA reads TGTGCCAGCAGTAGAGACCAGGGGGCCGGCACTGAAGCTTTCTTT. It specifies CASSRDQGAGTEAFF.

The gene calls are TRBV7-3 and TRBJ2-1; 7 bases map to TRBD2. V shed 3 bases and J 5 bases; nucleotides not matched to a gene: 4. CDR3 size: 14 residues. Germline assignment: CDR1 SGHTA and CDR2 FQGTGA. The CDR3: CASSLSLADNEQFF. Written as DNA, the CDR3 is TGTGCCAGCAGCTTGAGTCTAGCGGACAATGAGCAGTTCTTC.

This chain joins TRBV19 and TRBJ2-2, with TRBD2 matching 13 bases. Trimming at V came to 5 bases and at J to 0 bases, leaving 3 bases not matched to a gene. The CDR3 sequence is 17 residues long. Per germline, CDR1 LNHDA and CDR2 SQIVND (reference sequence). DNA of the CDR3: TGTGCCAGTAGTCGACTAGCGGGGGGCGCGAACACCGGGGAGCTGTTTTTT. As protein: CASSRLAGGANTGELFF. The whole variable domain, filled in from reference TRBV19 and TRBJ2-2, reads DGGITQSPKYLFRKEGQNVTLSCEQNLNHDAMYWYRQDPGQGLRLIYYSQIVNDFQKGDIAEGYSVSREKKESFPLTVTSAQKNPTAFYLCASSRLAGGANTGELFFGEGSRLTVL.

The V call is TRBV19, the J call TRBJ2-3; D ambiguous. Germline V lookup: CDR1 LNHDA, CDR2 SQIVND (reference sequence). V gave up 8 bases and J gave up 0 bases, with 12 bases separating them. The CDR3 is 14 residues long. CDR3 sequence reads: CASCPWASTDTQYF. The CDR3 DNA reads TGTGCCAGTTGCCCCTGGGCTAGCACAGATACGCAGTATTTT.

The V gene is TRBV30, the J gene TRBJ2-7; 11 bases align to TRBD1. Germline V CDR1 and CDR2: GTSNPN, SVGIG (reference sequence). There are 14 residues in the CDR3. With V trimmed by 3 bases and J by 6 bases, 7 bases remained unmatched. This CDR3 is CAWRETGTGGEQYF. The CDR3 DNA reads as TGTGCCTGGAGAGAGACCGGGACAGGGGGCGAGCAGTACTTC.

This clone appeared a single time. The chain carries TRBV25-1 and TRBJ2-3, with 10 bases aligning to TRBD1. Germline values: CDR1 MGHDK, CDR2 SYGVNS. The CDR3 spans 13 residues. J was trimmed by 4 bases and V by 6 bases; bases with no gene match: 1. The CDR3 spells CASRGTGADTQYF. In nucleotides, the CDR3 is TGTGCCAGCAGGGGGACAGGGGCAGATACGCAGTATTTT.

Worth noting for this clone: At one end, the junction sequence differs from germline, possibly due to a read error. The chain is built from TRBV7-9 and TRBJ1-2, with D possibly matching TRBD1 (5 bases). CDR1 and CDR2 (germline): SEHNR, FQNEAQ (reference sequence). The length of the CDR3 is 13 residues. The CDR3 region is CASSLGTQGGKDF. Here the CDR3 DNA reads TGTGCCAGCAGCTTAGGTACGCAGGGCGGAAAGGACTTC. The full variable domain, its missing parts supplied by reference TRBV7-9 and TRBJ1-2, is DTGVSQNPRHKITKRGQNVTFRCDPISEHNRLYWYRQTLGQGPEFLTYFQNEAQLEKSRLLSDRFSAERPKGSFSTLEIQRTEQGDSAMYLCASSLGTQGGKDFGSGTRLTVV.

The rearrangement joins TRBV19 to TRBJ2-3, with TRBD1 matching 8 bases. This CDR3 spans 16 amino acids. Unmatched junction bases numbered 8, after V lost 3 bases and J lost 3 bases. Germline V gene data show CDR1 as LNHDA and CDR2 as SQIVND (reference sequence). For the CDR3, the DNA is TGTGCCAGTAGTATTCGACAGGGGCTGGGGACAGATACGCAGTATTTT. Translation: CASSIRQGLGTDTQYF.

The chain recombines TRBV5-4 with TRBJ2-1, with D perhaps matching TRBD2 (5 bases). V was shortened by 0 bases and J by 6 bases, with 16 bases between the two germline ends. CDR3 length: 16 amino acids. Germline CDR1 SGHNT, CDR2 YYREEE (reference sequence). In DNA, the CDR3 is TGTGCCAGCAGCTTGGCCGGAGGAGTTGAAGCCAATGAGCAGTTCTTC. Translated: CASSLAGGVEANEQFF.